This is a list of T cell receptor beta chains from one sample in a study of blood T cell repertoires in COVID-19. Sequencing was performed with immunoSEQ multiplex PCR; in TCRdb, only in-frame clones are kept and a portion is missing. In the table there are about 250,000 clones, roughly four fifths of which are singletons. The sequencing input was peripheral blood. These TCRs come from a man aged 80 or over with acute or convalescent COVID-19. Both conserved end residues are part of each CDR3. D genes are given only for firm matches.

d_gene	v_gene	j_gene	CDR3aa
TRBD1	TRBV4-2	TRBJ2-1	CASSQRTGYNEQFF
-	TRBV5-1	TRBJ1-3	CASSLQGASSGNTIYF
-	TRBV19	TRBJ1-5	CASSPRTYSNQPQHF
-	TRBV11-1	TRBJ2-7	CASSLTEGRGYEQYF
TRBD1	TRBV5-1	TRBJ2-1	CASSLTGGLGLEEQFF
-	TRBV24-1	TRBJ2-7	CATQGSGTYEQYF
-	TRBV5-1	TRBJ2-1	CASSAGTGSKQFF
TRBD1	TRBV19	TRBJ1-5	CASSRQGVGQPQHF
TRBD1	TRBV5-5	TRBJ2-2	CASITAQGVAGELFF
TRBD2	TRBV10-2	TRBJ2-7	CASRVSGGADYEQYF
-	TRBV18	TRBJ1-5	CASSPPMGQGQPQHF
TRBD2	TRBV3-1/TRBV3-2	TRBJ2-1	CASSQVGLAAHNEQFF
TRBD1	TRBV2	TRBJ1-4	CASRASGGREKLFF
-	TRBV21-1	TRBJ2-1	CASNRTSGRFF
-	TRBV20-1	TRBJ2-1	CSATPEHEQFF
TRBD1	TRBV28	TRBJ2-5	CASSLLLIRVVGQGEETQYF
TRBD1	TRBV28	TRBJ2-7	CASSPTGTGTNYEQYF
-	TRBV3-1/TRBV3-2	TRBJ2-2	CASSPRERIGELFF
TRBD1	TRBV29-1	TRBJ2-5	CSVAFGTAQETQYF
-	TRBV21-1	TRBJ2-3	CASSKARILAGWGSTDTQYF
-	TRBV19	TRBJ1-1	CASSISTVNTEAFF
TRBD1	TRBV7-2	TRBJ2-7	CASSLVGTGYNEQYF